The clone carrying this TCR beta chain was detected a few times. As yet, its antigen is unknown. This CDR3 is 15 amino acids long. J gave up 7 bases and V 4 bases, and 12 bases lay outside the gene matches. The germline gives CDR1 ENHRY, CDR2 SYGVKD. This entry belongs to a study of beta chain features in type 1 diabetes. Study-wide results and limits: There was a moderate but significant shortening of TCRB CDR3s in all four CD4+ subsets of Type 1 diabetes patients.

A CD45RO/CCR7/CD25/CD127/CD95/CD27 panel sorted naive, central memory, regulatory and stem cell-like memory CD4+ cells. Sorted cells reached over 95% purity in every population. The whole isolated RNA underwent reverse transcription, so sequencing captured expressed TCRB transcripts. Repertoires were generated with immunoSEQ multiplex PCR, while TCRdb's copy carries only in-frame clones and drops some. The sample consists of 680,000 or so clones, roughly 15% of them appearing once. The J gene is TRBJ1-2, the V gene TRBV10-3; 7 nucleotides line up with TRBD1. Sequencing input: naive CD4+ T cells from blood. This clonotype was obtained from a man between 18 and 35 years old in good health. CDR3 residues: CAISAQGVETVGYTF. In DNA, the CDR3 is TGTGCCATCAGTGCTCAGGGGGTAGAGACTGTTGGCTACACCTTC.